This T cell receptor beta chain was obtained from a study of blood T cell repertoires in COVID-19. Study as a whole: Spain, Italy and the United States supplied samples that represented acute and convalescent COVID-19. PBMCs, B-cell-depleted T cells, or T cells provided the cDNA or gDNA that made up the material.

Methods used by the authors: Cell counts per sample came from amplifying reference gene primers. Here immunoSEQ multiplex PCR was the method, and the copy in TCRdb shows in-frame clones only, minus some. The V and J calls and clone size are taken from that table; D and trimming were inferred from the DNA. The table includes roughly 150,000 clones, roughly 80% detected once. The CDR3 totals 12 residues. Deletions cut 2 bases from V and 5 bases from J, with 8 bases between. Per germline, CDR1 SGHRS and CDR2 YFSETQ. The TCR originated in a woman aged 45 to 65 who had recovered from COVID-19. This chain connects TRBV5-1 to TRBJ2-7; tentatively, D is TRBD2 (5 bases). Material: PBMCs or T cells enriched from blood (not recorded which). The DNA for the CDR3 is TGCGCCAGCAGCTTTCCCGGGGACGAGCAGTACTTC. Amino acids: CASSFPGDEQYF. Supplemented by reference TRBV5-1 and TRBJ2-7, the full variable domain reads KAGVTQTPRYLIKTRGQQVTLSCSPISGHRSVSWYQQTPGQGLQFLFEYFSETQRNKGNFPGRFSGRQFSNSRSEMNVSTLELGDSALYLCASSFPGDEQYFGPGTRLTVT.